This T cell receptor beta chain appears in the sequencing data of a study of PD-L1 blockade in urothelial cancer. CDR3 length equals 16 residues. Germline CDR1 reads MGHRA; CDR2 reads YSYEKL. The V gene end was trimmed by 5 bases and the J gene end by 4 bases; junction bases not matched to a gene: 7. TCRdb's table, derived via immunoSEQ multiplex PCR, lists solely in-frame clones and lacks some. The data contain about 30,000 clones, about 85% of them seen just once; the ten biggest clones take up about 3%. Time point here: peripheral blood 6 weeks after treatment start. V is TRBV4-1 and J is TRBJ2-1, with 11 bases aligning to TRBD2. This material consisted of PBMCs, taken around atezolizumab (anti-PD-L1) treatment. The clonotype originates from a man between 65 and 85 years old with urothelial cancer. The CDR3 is CASSNPGTSGYNEQFF. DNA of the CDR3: TGCGCCAGCAGCAACCCCGGGACTAGCGGATACAATGAGCAGTTCTTC.